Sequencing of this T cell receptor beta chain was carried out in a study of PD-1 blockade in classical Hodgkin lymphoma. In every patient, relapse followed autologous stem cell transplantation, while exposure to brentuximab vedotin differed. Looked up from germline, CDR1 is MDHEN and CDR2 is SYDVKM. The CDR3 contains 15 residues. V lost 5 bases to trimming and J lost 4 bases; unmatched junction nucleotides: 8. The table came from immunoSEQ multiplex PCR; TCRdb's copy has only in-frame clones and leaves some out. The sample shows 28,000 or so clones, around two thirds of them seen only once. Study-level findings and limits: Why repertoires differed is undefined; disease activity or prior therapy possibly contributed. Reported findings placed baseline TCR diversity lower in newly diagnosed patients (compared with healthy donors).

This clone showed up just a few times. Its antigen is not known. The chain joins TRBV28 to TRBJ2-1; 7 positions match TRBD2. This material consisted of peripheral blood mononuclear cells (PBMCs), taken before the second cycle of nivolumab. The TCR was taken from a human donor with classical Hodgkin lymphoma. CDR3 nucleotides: TGTGCCAGCAGTCCGCCGGGACTACCGTACAATGAGCAGTTCTTC. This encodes CASSPPGLPYNEQFF. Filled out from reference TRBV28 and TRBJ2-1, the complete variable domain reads DVKVTQSSRYLVKRTGEKVFLECVQDMDHENMFWYRQDPGLGLRLIYFSYDVKMKEKGDIPEGYSVSREKKERFSLILESASTNQTSMYLCASSPPGLPYNEQFFGPGTRLTVL.